This paragraph reports one T cell receptor beta chain. Its antigen is undetermined. CDR3 length equals 15 residues. Germline CDR1 and CDR2: SQVTM and ANQGSEA. This entry is derived from a study of CXCR3-negative and CXCR3-positive naive CD8 T cells. Study-level results: Hydrophobicity was higher for TRB CDR3s found in CXCR3-positive naive cells than in CXCR3-negative naive cells.

Carrying UMI labels, the TRB cDNA libraries were prepared through 5' RACE. TCRdb processed the 5' RACE reads again and assigns one entry to each CDR3 protein, with no DNA. The listing contains 65,000 to 85,000 distinct CDR3 sequences. The chain carries TRBV29-1 and TRBJ2-2; lacking DNA, the TRBD1 call made by TCRdb goes unchecked. The sequence derives from a human donor in good health. Some clones in this sample may be carry-over from other donors' samples. Specimen: naive CXCR3- CD8+ T cells from blood. Subset here: CD45RO-CCR7+CD27+CD95- naive CD8+ T cells lacking CXCR3 (TNR3-). CDR3 sequence reads: CSVEGTLENTGELFF.